The 14 T cell receptor beta chains listed next were all sequenced from one sample in a study of blood T cells in healthy people across ages. Using a J-beta primer mix together with a sample-barcoded 5' primer, a second PCR was run for roughly 7 to 12 cycles. One entry per CDR3 protein results from TCRdb running MiXCR on the 5' RACE reads. The sample comprises 550,000 to 800,000 distinct CDR3 sequences, around 20% of which are singletons, and around 3.4% rests with the top ten. The sequenced sample consisted of blood. The receptors derive from a man aged 65 to 85 in good health.

The V call is TRBV5-1, the J call TRBJ2-1; 8 bases map to TRBD2. Germline V gene data show CDR1 as SGHRS and CDR2 as YFSETQ. The CDR3 has 15 residues. V dropped 0 bases and J dropped 5; count of bases not matched to a gene: 4. The CDR3 loop reads CASSLGGGKHNEQFF. The CDR3 nucleotides are TGCGCCAGCAGCTTGGGCGGGGGGAAACACAATGAGCAGTTCTTC.

This sequence joins TRBV7-2 and TRBJ2-4; D gene uncertain. This CDR3 spans 12 amino acids. The germline gives CDR1 SGHTA, CDR2 FQGNSA. The germline V and J ends were trimmed by 5 bases and 7 bases, with 9 bases remaining between them. The CDR3 region has the DNA TGTGCCAGCAGCCAGGTGAATAACATTCAGTACTTC. As protein: CASSQVNNIQYF.

This sequence joins TRBV5-1 and TRBJ1-1, with 7 bases aligning to TRBD1. This CDR3 spans 15 amino acids. The junction had 6 bases not matched to a gene; V was cut back by 4 bases and J by 0 bases. CDR1 and CDR2 (germline): SGHRS, YFSETQ. CDR3 DNA: TGCGCCAGCAGCCCGGGGACAGTGCTGAACACTGAAGCTTTCTTT. It is translated as CASSPGTVLNTEAFF.

This clonotype was counted between two and nine times. This rearrangement joins TRBV6-5 to TRBJ2-7; 8 bases fit TRBD2. The V gene's germline CDR1 is MNHEY and CDR2 SVGAGI. This CDR3 region has 13 residues. V lost 6 bases, J lost 6 bases, and 7 bases stayed unmatched. The CDR3, as DNA: TGTGCCAGCAGGCCTAGCGGGTTAGGCGAGCAGTACTTC. Encoded protein: CASRPSGLGEQYF.

This clonotype was seen a few times. The chain links TRBV28 to TRBJ2-7; the D gene could be TRBD1 or TRBD2 (7 bases each). The CDR3 runs 15 residues. The germline V gene has CDR1 MDHEN and CDR2 SYDVKM. The V gene lost 2 bases and the J gene lost 5 bases, with 16 bases spanning the gap. CDR3 protein: CASSLLGRGGDEQYF. The CDR3 DNA follows: TGTGCCAGCAGTTTACTTGGCAGGGGGGGGGACGAGCAGTACTTC.

A few counts support this clonotype. V usage is TRBV7-3 and J usage is TRBJ2-5, with D perhaps TRBD1 (6 bases). The J call could be wrong; TRBJ2-1 is a better fit for the DNA end. Germline V gives CDR1 SGHTA, CDR2 FQGTGA. The CDR3 has 13 amino acids. The CDR3 sequence: CASSPMRGSEQFF. CDR3 bases: TGTGCCAGCAGCCCAATGAGGGGGTCGGAGCAGTTCTTC.

The chain recombines TRBV5-1 with TRBJ1-1, with D tentatively TRBD1 (5 bases). The CDR3 loop spans 14 amino acids. Germline-derived CDR1 and CDR2 are SGHRS and YFSETQ. Trimming removed 3 bases at V and 6 bases at J, with 15 bases between. DNA of the CDR3: TGCGCCAGCAGCTATGTTCCAGGAGGGGCTGAAGCTTTCTTT. Translated, it gives CASSYVPGGAEAFF. The whole variable domain, remainder taken from reference TRBV5-1 and TRBJ1-1, is KAGVTQTPRYLIKTRGQQVTLSCSPISGHRSVSWYQQTPGQGLQFLFEYFSETQRNKGNFPGRFSGRQFSNSRSEMNVSTLELGDSALYLCASSYVPGGAEAFFGQGTRLTVV.

This clonotype was seen more than once but under ten times. The chain employs TRBV4-1 and TRBJ2-1; 7 bases agree with TRBD1. The DNA end is a closer match to TRBJ2-5, so the J assignment may be wrong. This CDR3 region has 15 residues. The germline CDR1 and CDR2 sequences are MGHRA and YSYEKL. The CDR3 coding sequence is TGCGCCAGCAGCCAAGGAGGGACAGCCCGAGAGACCCAGTACTTC. It encodes CASSQGGTARETQYF.

This clonotype was detected many times. This rearrangement joins TRBV5-1 to TRBJ2-2; perhaps TRBD1 as D (8 bases). The CDR3 has 15 amino acids. CDR1 is SGHRS and CDR2 is YFSETQ in the germline V gene. Trimming took off 1 base at V and 6 bases at J, with 13 bases between the two ends. CDR3 protein: CASSLITGGAGELFF. In DNA form, the CDR3 reads TGCGCCAGCAGCTTGATAACAGGGGGGGCCGGGGAGCTGTTTTTT.

The chain is built from TRBV5-1 and TRBJ2-1, with 13 bases identical to TRBD2. Losses at the gene ends were 4 bases for V and 5 bases for J; bases not matched to a gene: 6. Germline lookup yields CDR1 SGHRS and CDR2 YFSETQ. CDR3 length: 16 residues. CDR3 protein: CASSTRTSGSNNEQFF. The DNA for the CDR3 is TGCGCCAGCAGCACCCGGACTAGCGGGAGTAACAATGAGCAGTTCTTC.

This clonotype was found a few times. V usage is TRBV5-1 and J usage is TRBJ2-1; 12 bases are shared with TRBD2. The ends lost 7 bases at V and 10 bases at J; junction bases unmatched: 9. Germline V lookup: CDR1 SGHRS, CDR2 YFSETQ. CDR3 length: 14 residues. CDR3 DNA: TGCGCCAGCTGTCTAGCGGGAGGGCAGAAGGAGCAGTTCTTC. Translated, it gives CASCLAGGQKEQFF.

This clonotype has just a few counts. The chain is built from TRBV27 and TRBJ1-4; D ambiguous. The CDR3 loop spans 13 amino acids. Germline CDR1 MNHEY, CDR2 SMNVEV (reference sequence). Trimming stripped 5 bases from V and 5 bases from J, with 9 bases between. This chain's CDR3 is CASSRFVNEKLFF. CDR3 in DNA: TGTGCCAGCAGTAGGTTCGTAAATGAAAAACTGTTTTTT.

This clonotype showed up just a few times. CDR3 sequence: CASSVAGTGGEKLFF. The DNA for the CDR3 is TGTGCCAGCAGTGTCGCCGGGACGGGAGGCGAAAAACTGTTTTTT. The V call is TRBV12-3 or TRBV12-4, the J call TRBJ1-4; D is perhaps TRBD1 (5 bases). Trimming removed 5 bases from V and 8 bases from J, with 18 bases in between. The CDR3 consists of 15 residues.

This clonotype came up a few times. CDR3 in DNA: TGCAGTGCTAGAGTCCGGGCCCCAGGCTACGAGCAGTACTTC. The encoded protein is CSARVRAPGYEQYF. The chain recombines TRBV20-1 with TRBJ2-7; D ambiguous. V lost 1 base to trimming and J lost 3 bases, with 13 bases between them. Germline V gene lookup returns CDR1 DFQATT and CDR2 SNEGSKA (reference sequence). The CDR3 loop spans 14 amino acids.